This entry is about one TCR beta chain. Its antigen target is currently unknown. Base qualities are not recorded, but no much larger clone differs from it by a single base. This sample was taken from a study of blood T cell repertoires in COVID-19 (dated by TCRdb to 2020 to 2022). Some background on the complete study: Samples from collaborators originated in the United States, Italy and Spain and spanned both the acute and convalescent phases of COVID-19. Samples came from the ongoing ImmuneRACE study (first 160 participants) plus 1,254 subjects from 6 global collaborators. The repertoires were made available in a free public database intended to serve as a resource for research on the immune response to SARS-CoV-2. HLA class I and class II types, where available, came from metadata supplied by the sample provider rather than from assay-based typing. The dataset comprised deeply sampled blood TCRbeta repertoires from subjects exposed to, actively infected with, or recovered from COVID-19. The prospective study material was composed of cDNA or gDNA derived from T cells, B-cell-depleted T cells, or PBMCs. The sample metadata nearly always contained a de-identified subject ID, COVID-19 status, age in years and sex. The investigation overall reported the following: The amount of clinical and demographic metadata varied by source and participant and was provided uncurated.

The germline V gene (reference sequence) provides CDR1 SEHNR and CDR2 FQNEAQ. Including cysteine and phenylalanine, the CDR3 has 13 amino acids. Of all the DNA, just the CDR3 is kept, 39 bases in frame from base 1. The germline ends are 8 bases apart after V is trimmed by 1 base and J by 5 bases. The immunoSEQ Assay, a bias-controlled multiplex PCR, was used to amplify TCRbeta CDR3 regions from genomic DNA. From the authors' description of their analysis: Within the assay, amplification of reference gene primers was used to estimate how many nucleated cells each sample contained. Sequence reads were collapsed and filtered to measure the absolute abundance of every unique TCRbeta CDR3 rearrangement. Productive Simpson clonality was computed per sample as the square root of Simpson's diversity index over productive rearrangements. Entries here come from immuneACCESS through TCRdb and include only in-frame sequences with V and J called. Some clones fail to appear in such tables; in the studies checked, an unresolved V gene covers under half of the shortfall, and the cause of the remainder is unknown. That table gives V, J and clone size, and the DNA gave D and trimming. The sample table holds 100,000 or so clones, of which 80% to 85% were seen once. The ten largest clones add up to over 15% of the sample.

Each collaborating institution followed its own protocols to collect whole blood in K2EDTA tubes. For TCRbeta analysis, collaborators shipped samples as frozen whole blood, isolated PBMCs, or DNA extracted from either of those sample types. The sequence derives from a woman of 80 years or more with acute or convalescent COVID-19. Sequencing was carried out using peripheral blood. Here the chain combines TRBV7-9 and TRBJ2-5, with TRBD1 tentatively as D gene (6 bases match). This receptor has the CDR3 CASSLGQGETQYF. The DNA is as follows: TGTGCCAGCAGCTTAGGGCAGGGGGAGACCCAGTACTTC.